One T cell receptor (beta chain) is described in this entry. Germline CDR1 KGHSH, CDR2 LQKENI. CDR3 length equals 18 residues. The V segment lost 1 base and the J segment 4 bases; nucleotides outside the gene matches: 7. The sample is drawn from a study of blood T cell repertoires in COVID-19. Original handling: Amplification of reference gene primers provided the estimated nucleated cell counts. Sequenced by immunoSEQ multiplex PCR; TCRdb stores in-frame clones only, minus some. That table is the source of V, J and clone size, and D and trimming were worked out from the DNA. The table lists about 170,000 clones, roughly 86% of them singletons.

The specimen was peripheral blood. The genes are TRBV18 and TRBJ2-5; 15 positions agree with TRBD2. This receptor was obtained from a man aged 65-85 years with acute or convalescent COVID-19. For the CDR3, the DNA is TGTGCCAGCTCACCACAAGGACTAGCGGGAGGGCCTCGAGAGACCCAGTACTTC. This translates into CASSPQGLAGGPRETQYF.